The rows below give T cell receptor beta chains drawn from one sample of a study of PD-1 blockade in classical Hodgkin lymphoma. The assay was immunoSEQ multiplex PCR, and TCRdb's table has in-frame clones only and misses some. The sample records 100,000 or so clones, over 85% being singletons. Specimen: peripheral blood mononuclear cells (PBMCs), collected before the fourth cycle of nivolumab. These receptors came from a human donor with classical Hodgkin lymphoma. CDR3s include the opening cysteine and the closing phenylalanine or tryptophan. D genes are given only for firm matches. Only some rows state a clone size, as once, few, many or a class for expanded clones.

TRBV6-4	NA	NA	TRBJ1-1	CASRESGRMNTEAFF	TGTGCCAGCAGGGAGTCTGGGAGGATGAACACTGAAGCTTTCTTT
TRBV15	NA	once	TRBJ2-7	CATSRANGFYYEQYF	TGTGCCACCAGCAGAGCAAACGGGTTTTACTACGAGCAGTACTTC
TRBV29-1	TRBD1	NA	TRBJ1-5	CSVEDGQGSNQPQHF	TGCAGCGTTGAAGATGGACAGGGGAGCAATCAGCCCCAGCATTTT
TRBV6-6	TRBD2	NA	TRBJ2-1	CASSPGSGNTQFF	TGTGCCAGCAGTCCAGGGAGCGGGAATACGCAGTTCTTC
TRBV18	TRBD1	NA	TRBJ1-5	CASSQGGQVNSNQPQHF	TGTGCCAGCTCACAGGGGGGACAGGTGAATAGCAATCAGCCCCAGCATTTT
TRBV9	NA	NA	TRBJ1-1	CASSVEGVTATEAFF	TGTGCCAGCAGCGTAGAGGGGGTAACGGCCACTGAAGCTTTCTTT
TRBV7-9	TRBD1	NA	TRBJ1-3	CASSLYTGGDGNTIYF	TGTGCCAGCAGCTTATATACAGGGGGCGATGGAAACACCATATATTTT
TRBV4-1	NA	NA	TRBJ2-7	CASSLRPDAYEQYF	TGCGCCAGCAGCCTTAGACCCGACGCCTACGAGCAGTACTTC
TRBV6-5	TRBD2	NA	TRBJ2-5	CASSYMRESSETQYF	TGTGCCAGCAGTTACATGCGGGAGTCCTCGGAGACCCAGTACTTC
TRBV7-2	NA	NA	TRBJ2-5	CASSSEWTSQETQYF	TGTGCCAGCAGCTCCGAGTGGACCTCACAAGAGACCCAGTACTTC
TRBV19	TRBD1	NA	TRBJ1-1	CASSGTGGGRTEAFF	TGTGCCAGTAGTGGTACAGGGGGCGGGAGGACTGAAGCTTTCTTT
TRBV19	NA	NA	TRBJ2-7	CASSIATGNYEQYF	TGTGCCAGTAGTATCGCGACAGGCAACTACGAGCAGTACTTC
TRBV21-1	NA	NA	TRBJ2-3	CASSNLRGLRTDTQYF	TGTGCCAGCAGCAACCTTAGGGGTCTGCGCACAGATACGCAGTATTTT